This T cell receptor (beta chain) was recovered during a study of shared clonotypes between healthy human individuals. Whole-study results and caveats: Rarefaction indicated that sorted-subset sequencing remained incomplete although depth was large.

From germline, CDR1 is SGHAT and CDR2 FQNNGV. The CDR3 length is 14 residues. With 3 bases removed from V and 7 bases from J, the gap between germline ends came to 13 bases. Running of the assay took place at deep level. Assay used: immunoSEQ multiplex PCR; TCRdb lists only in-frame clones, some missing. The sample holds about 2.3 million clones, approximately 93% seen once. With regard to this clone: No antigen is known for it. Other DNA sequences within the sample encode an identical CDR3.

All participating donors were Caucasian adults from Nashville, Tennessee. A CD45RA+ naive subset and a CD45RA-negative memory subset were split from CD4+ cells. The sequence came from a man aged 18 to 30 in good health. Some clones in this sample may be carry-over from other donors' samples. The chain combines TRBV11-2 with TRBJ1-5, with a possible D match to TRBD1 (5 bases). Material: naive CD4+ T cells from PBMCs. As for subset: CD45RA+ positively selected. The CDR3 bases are TGTGCCAGCAGCTTGGATGGTCGGGGGCAGCCCCAGCATTTT. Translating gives CASSLDGRGQPQHF.